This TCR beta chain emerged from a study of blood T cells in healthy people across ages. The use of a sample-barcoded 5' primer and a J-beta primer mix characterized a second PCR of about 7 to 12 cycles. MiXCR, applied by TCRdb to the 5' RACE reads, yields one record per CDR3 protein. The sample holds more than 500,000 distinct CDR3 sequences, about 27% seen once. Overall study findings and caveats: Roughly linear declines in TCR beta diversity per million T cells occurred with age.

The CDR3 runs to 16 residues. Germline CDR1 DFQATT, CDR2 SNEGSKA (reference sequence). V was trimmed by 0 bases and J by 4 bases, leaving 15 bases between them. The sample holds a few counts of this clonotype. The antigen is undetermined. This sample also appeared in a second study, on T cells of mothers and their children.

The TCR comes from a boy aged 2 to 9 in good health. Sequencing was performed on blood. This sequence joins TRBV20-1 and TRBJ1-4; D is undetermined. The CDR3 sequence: CSARDYSAGGNEKLFF. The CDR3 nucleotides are TGCAGTGCTAGAGATTATTCCGCAGGCGGTAATGAAAAACTGTTTTTT.